These 6 T cell receptor beta chains share one sample of origin, sequenced in a study of tumour-infiltrating T cells in Burkitt lymphoma. Assay used: immunoSEQ multiplex PCR; TCRdb lists only in-frame clones, some missing. The sample lists approximately 150 clones, 18% seen once, with roughly 15% in the top ten. The sequencing input was tumor tissue. The receptors come from a human donor with Burkitt lymphoma.

This clone has only a few counts. This chain uses TRBV6-1 with TRBJ1-5, with no clear D. V was clipped by 10 bases and J by 4 bases, with 17 bases between them. The germline gives CDR1 MNHNS, CDR2 SASEGT. The CDR3 length is 14 residues. CDR3 protein: CATSVEGLNQPQHF. The CDR3 DNA follows: TGTGCCACCAGCGTAGAAGGTTTGAATCAGCCCCAGCATTTT.

V is TRBV27 and J is TRBJ2-3; D gene ambiguous. The V and J ends lost 7 bases and 5 bases respectively, with 13 bases between them. This CDR3 is built from 13 residues. CDR1 is MNHEY and CDR2 is SMNVEV in the germline V gene (reference sequence). CDR3 amino acids: CASISAWGDTQYF. The CDR3 DNA sequence: TGTGCCAGCATCAGTGCTTGGGGAGATACGCAGTATTTT.

The chain recombines TRBV11-1 with TRBJ2-6; D might be TRBD1 (7 bases). Germline V gene lookup returns CDR1 SGHAT and CDR2 FQDESV (reference sequence). This CDR3 is 14 amino acids long. V dropped 8 bases and J dropped 4 bases, with 12 bases sitting between them. This chain's CDR3 is CASLQGRGANVLTF. CDR3 in DNA: TGTGCCAGCCTACAGGGGAGGGGGGCCAACGTCCTGACTTTC.

A few counts support this clone. The genes are TRBV9 and TRBJ2-1; perhaps TRBD2 as D (6 bases). Germline lookup yields CDR1 SGDLS and CDR2 YYNGEE. V dropped 4 bases and J dropped 6 bases, with 17 bases sitting between them. This CDR3 spans 15 amino acids. This CDR3 is CASSPRGSIGNEQFF. The CDR3 coding sequence is TGTGCCAGCAGCCCCCGGGGGTCAATCGGCAATGAGCAGTTCTTC. The full variable domain, rest sourced from reference TRBV9 and TRBJ2-1, is DSGVTQTPKHLITATGQRVTLRCSPRSGDLSVYWYQQSLDQGLQFLIQYYNGEERAKGNILERFSAQQFPDLHSELNLSSLELGDSALYFCASSPRGSIGNEQFFGPGTRLTVL.

The genes are TRBV2 and TRBJ2-5; D is undetermined. V lost 8 bases and J 4 bases, leaving 5 bases between the germline ends. Germline V gene data show CDR1 as SNHLY and CDR2 as FYNNEI. The CDR3 extends over 10 amino acids. This chain's CDR3 is CASASETQYF. The CDR3 region has the DNA TGTGCCAGCGCATCAGAGACCCAGTACTTC.

This chain connects TRBV9 to TRBJ1-4, with D possibly TRBD1 on 6 matching bases. This CDR3 has 16 residues. CDR1 is SGDLS, CDR2 YYNGEE, per germline. V lost 3 bases and J 5 bases, leaving 17 bases between the germline ends. The CDR3 here is CASSATSGHLNEKLFF. The CDR3 nucleotides are TGTGCCAGCAGCGCAACCTCGGGACATTTAAATGAAAAACTGTTTTTT. The whole variable domain, filled in from reference TRBV9 and TRBJ1-4, reads DSGVTQTPKHLITATGQRVTLRCSPRSGDLSVYWYQQSLDQGLQFLIQYYNGEERAKGNILERFSAQQFPDLHSELNLSSLELGDSALYFCASSATSGHLNEKLFFGSGTQLSVL.